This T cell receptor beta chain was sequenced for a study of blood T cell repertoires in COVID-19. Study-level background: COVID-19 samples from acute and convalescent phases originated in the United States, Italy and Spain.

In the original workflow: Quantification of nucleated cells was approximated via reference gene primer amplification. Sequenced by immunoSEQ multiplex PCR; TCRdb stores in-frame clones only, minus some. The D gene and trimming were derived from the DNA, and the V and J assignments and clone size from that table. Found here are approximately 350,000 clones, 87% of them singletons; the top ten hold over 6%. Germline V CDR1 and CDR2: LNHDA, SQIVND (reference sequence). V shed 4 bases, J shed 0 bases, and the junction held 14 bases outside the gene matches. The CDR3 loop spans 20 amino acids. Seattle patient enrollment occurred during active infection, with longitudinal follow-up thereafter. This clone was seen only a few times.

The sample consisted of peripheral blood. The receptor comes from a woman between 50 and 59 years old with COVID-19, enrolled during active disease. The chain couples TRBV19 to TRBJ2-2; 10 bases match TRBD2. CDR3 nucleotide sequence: TGTGCCAGTAGTAATTGGGTGGGGATTAGCGGGAGGCCGAACACCGGGGAGCTGTTTTTT. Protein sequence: CASSNWVGISGRPNTGELFF.